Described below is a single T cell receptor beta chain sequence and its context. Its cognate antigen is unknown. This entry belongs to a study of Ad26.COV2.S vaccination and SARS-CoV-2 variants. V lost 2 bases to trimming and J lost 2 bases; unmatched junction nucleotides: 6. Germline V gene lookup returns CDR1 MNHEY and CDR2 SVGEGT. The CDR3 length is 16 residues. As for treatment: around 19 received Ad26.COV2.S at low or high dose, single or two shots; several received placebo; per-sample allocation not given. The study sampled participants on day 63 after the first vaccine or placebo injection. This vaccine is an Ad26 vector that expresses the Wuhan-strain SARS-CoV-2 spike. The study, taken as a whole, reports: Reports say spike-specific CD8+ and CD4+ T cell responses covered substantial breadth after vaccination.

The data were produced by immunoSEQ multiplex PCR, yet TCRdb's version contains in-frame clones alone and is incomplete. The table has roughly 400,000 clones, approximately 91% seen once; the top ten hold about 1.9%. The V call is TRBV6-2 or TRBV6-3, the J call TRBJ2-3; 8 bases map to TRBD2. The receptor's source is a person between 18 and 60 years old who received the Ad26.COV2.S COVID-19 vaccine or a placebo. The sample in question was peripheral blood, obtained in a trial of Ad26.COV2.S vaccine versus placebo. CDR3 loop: CASSYNIAGHTDTQYF. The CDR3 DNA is TGTGCCAGCAGTTACAACATAGCGGGGCACACAGATACGCAGTATTTT.